The present TCR beta chain was sequenced within a study of radiation and T cells in renal cell carcinoma. TCRdb's copy holds only in-frame clones and misses some; the assay was immunoSEQ multiplex PCR. Of some 150,000 clones in the sample, approximately 86% are singletons; the top ten hold 15% to 20%. Regarding time point: blood 4 weeks post-SBRT, at nephrectomy. Treatment defined: 15 Gy SBRT to primary tumor, nephrectomy 4 weeks later. Nephrectomy followed 15 Gy stereotactic body radiation by 4 weeks. The specimen comprised blood, sampled from a patient whose treatment included radiotherapy and nephrectomy. This clonotype originated in a woman aged 45-60 years with renal cell carcinoma.

The CDR3 is CASSPQPSYEQYF. The CDR3 DNA reads TGTGCCAGCTCACCTCAGCCTTCCTACGAGCAGTACTTC. The rearrangement uses TRBV18 and TRBJ2-7; D unresolved. V was pared by 3 bases and J by 1 base, with 7 bases between. Germline-derived CDR1 and CDR2 are KGHSH and LQKENI. CDR3 length equals 13 residues.